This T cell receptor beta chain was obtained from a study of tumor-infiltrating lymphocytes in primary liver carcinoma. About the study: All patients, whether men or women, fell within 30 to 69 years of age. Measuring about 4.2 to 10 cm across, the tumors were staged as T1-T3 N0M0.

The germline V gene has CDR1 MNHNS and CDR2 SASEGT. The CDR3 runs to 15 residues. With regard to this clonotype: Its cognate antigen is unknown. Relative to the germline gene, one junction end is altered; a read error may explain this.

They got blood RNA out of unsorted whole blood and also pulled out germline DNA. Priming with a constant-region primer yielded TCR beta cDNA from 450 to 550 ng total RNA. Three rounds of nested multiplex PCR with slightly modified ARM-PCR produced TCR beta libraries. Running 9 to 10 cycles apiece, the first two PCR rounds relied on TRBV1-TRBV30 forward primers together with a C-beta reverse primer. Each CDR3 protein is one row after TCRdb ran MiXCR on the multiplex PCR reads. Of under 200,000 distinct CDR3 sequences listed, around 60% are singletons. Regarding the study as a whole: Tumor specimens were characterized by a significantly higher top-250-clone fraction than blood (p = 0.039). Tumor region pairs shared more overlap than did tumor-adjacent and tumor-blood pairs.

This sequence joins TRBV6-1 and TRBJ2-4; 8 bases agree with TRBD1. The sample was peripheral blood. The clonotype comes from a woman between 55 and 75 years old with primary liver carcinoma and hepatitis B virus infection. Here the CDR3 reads CASRTRGLAKKIQYF. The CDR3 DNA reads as TGTGCCAGCAGAACCAGGGGGCTGGCCAAAAAGATTCAGTACTTC.